This T cell receptor (beta chain) emerged from a study of OX40 agonist ivuxolimab in advanced cancers. Study details: Patient treatment consisted of intravenous ivuxolimab administration every 2 weeks at 0.01 to 10 mg/kg. People who had prior anti-PD-1, anti-PD-L1 or anti-CTLA-4 therapy could take part, and 35% to 50% had some. Partial responses were achieved by three patients, of whom one had hepatocellular carcinoma and two had cutaneous melanoma.

Measured with immunoSEQ multiplex PCR; TCRdb has only the in-frame clones, and not every one. The table records about 93,000 clones, roughly 90% of them present only once. The germline gives CDR1 SGDLS, CDR2 YYNGEE. The V and J ends lost 0 bases and 13 bases, in that order; junction bases with no gene match: 4. The CDR3 has 12 amino acids. The specimen was CD4+ or CD8+ T cells sorted from blood, collected in a trial of the OX40 agonist ivuxolimab. The source is an adult with an advanced solid tumor such as melanoma, head and neck, liver or kidney cancer. The chain combines TRBV9 with TRBJ2-1, with 7 positions matching TRBD2. This chain's CDR3 is CASSVAGGSQFF. In DNA form, the CDR3 reads TGTGCCAGCAGCGTAGCGGGCGGGAGCCAGTTCTTC.